These 7 T cell receptor beta chains came from one sample sequenced in a study of response to subunit inactivated influenza vaccine. TCRdb redid the calling of the RT-PCR reads with MiXCR, one entry per CDR3 protein. The table records a few hundred thousand distinct CDR3 sequences, roughly a fifth of them present only once. Here the sequenced sample was PBMCs from blood, taken 21 months after vaccination. The receptors were sampled from a man in his fifties or sixties who received an inactivated influenza vaccine.

This clonotype was counted between two and nine times. This chain joins TRBV20-1 and TRBJ2-1; D perhaps matches TRBD1 (6 bases). The V gene's germline CDR1 is DFQATT and CDR2 SNEGSKA (reference sequence). V dropped 5 bases and J dropped 6 bases, with 14 bases sitting between them. The CDR3 sequence is 13 residues long. CDR3 residues: CSAHLDRSNEQFF. The CDR3, as DNA: TGCAGTGCTCACCTAGACAGGAGCAATGAGCAGTTCTTC.

The genes are TRBV7-9 and TRBJ2-1; tentatively, D is TRBD1 (5 bases). Germline V gene lookup returns CDR1 SEHNR and CDR2 FQNEAQ (reference sequence). The CDR3 contains 15 residues. The V gene lost 1 base and the J gene lost 8 bases, with 15 bases spanning the gap. CDR3 sequence: CASSLGQGSYDEQFF. CDR3 sequence (DNA): TGTGCCAGCAGCTTAGGTCAGGGATCGTATGATGAGCAGTTCTTC.

V is TRBV12-3 or TRBV12-4 and J is TRBJ1-3, with D unresolved. The CDR3 is 14 amino acids. Trimming cost V 8 bases and J 0 bases, with 11 bases left between them. CDR3 sequence reads: CASQGQSSGNTIYF. The CDR3 bases are TGTGCCAGCCAAGGTCAGTCCTCTGGAAACACCATATATTTT.

The CDR3 protein is CSVRRGETQYF. The CDR3 DNA reads as TGCAGCGTTCGAAGGGGAGAGACCCAGTACTTC. The J gene is TRBJ2-5, the V gene TRBV29-1, with TRBD1 as a possible D gene (5 bases). V gave up 5 bases and J gave up 4 bases, with 8 bases separating them. Germline assignment: CDR1 SQVTM and CDR2 ANQGSEA. The CDR3 is made up of 11 amino acids.

The chain combines TRBV27 with TRBJ2-3; 13 bases map to TRBD2. V lost 10 bases to trimming and J lost 4 bases; unmatched junction nucleotides: 5. This CDR3 contains 14 residues. CDR1 MNHEY and CDR2 SMNVEV come from the germline V gene (reference sequence). Written as DNA, the CDR3 is TGTGCCACCAGCGGACTAGCGGGAGCAGATACGCAGTATTTT. Translated, it gives CATSGLAGADTQYF.

This clonotype has only a few counts. This chain connects TRBV12-3 or TRBV12-4 to TRBJ1-4; D is uncertain. Trimming left V 5 bases short and J 8 bases short, with 15 bases between. This CDR3 spans 14 amino acids. In DNA form, the CDR3 reads TGTGCCAGCAGTACCCTCGGTTGGGAAGAAAAACTGTTTTTT. Translated: CASSTLGWEEKLFF.

In this sample, this clonotype turned up a few times. Written as DNA, the CDR3 is TGTGCCATCAGTGAGTCGATGGGGGCTAGATCACCCCTCCACTTT. This gives the protein CAISESMGARSPLHF. The V and J genes are TRBV10-3 and TRBJ1-6; possibly TRBD1 for D (6 bases). Germline CDR1 is ENHRY and CDR2 is SYGVKD. Trimming cost V 0 bases and J 10 bases, with 13 bases left between them. This CDR3 has 15 residues.